This TCR beta chain was found in a study of cytomegalovirus exposure and HLA in healthy donors. Study context: For the roughly 390 genotyped donors, 75% to 90% fell within the Caucasian-associated ancestry cluster. General study points: Presence/absence analyses assumed roughly uniform sequencing depth across donors, which may not hold. For cytomegalovirus status, the classifier reportedly gave diagnoses with high specificity and sensitivity.

Germline CDR1 reads SGHNT; CDR2 reads YYREEE (reference sequence). The length of the CDR3 is 15 residues. J lost 0 bases, V lost 4 bases, and 1 base had no gene match. There are a few counts of this clone. Its antigen is as yet unknown. The PCR was carried out with 60 Vbeta primers and 13 Jbeta primers. Profiling relied on immunoSEQ multiplex PCR, and the TCRdb table lists in-frame clones only, not all of them. The repertoire holds fewer than 180,000 clones, with 55% to 70% as singletons. Sequenced sample: PBMCs. V gene TRBV5-4 combines with J gene TRBJ1-1; 12 bases fit TRBD1. This TCR was recovered from a woman aged 55 to 70 in good health and CMV-seropositive. CDR3 sequence: CASSGTGGMNTEAFF. CDR3 DNA: TGTGCCAGCAGCGGGACAGGGGGCATGAACACTGAAGCTTTCTTT.